This T cell receptor beta chain appears in the sequencing data of a study of T cells in Graves' hyperthyroidism and ophthalmopathy. Background on the study: The authors collected peripheral blood at initial diagnosis, before any treatment.

The source material, RNA transcripts, was used to amplify TCR beta CDR3 regions. HTBI primers were the set used in a first-round RT-PCR of the TCR CDR3. One entry per CDR3 protein results from TCRdb running MiXCR on the multiplex PCR reads. The sample holds about 380,000 distinct CDR3 sequences; approximately 18% are singletons and the top ten take roughly two fifths. CDR3 length: 12 amino acids. Germline V CDR1 and CDR2: MNHNS, SASEGT. V shed 4 bases and J shed 10 bases, with 10 bases lying between them. Findings and limits, study-wide: For ophthalmopathy, model prediction preceded onset by a median 6.5 months.

The sample holds a few counts of this clonotype. Its matching antigen is unknown. The chain is built from TRBV6-1 and TRBJ1-4; D remains unclear. Specimen: blood. The sequence was obtained from a man younger than 35 with Graves' ophthalmopathy. Here the CDR3 DNA reads TGTGCCAGCAGTGGGACCGTGGGAAAACTGTTTTTT. This encodes CASSGTVGKLFF.